Below are 18 T cell receptor beta chains sequenced from a single sample in a study of vaccination and CD4 T cells after COVID-19. With the Oncomine TCR Beta short-read assay, DNA from cultured CD4+ T cells was sequenced. Each CDR3 protein is one row after TCRdb ran MiXCR on the PCR reads. This table holds fewer than 10,000 distinct CDR3 sequences, over 40% found once. Their antigens remain unidentified. Treatment noted: roughly ten-day PBMC culture with coronavirus spike peptide pools or control peptides (ViraFEST assay). During the years 2011-2018, before the COVID-19 pandemic, the unexposed donor's CD4+ T cells were collected. Sequenced sample: CD4+ T cells from blood, cultured in vitro. The origin of the receptors is a human donor in good health.

This chain links TRBV28 with TRBJ2-1; the match to TRBD2 covers 9 bases. CDR1 is MDHEN, CDR2 SYDVKM, per germline. The CDR3 extends over 16 amino acids. Trimming took 7 bases from V and 4 from J; bases not matched to a gene: 11. The CDR3 nucleotides read TGTGCCAGCACGGCAGCGGGAGGAGTATTATACAATGAGCAGTTCTTC. As protein: CASTAAGGVLYNEQFF. Filled out from reference TRBV28 and TRBJ2-1, the complete variable domain reads DVKVTQSSRYLVKRTGEKVFLECVQDMDHENMFWYRQDPGLGLRLIYFSYDVKMKEKGDIPEGYSVSREKKERFSLILESASTNQTSMYLCASTAAGGVLYNEQFFGPGTRLTVL.

The rearrangement uses TRBV7-2 and TRBJ1-3; 8 bases map to TRBD1. The J segment lost 2 bases and the V segment lost 5 bases, leaving 5 bases of the junction unmatched. CDR3 size: 15 residues. Germline assignment: CDR1 SGHTA and CDR2 FQGNSA. This chain's CDR3 is CASSILTGAGNTIYF. The CDR3 DNA reads as TGTGCCAGCAGCATTTTGACAGGGGCTGGAAACACCATATATTTT.

The J gene is TRBJ2-5, the V gene TRBV7-9; TRBD2 aligns across 10 bases. Trimming at V came to 2 bases and at J to 2 bases, leaving 8 bases not matched to a gene. The CDR3 spans 17 residues. From germline, CDR1 is SEHNR and CDR2 FQNEAQ (reference sequence). CDR3 sequence reads: CASSLRLASGGQETQYF. The CDR3 bases are TGTGCCAGCAGCTTACGTCTGGCTAGCGGGGGTCAAGAGACCCAGTACTTC.

This clonotype turned up a few times. The rearrangement uses TRBV25-1 and TRBJ1-2; TRBD1 matches 8 bases. The CDR3 totals 16 residues. CDR1 and CDR2 (germline): MGHDK, SYGVNS. With 1 base clipped from V and 8 bases from J, the junction kept 12 bases outside the gene matches. The CDR3: CASSEFKGNRGNGYTF. The CDR3 coding sequence is TGTGCCAGCAGTGAATTCAAGGGGAACAGGGGGAACGGCTACACCTTC.

This chain uses TRBV7-2 with TRBJ1-4; 8 nucleotides align to TRBD1. J gave up 7 bases and V 3 bases, and 7 bases lay outside the gene matches. Germline CDR1 is SGHTA and CDR2 is FQGNSA. The CDR3 covers 15 residues. The CDR3 DNA reads as TGTGCCAGCAGCTTCCGGACAGGGCGGGGTGAAAAACTGTTTTTT. It is translated as CASSFRTGRGEKLFF.

The chain carries TRBV4-1 and TRBJ2-4, with TRBD2 identical over 13 bases. The germline V gene encodes CDR1 MGHRA and CDR2 YSYEKL. The CDR3 has 18 amino acids. The V gene end was trimmed by 0 bases and the J gene end by 3 bases; junction bases not matched to a gene: 5. The chain's CDR3 is CASSQDSTSGGVKNIQYF. In DNA, the CDR3 is TGCGCCAGCAGCCAAGATTCTACTAGCGGGGGGGTCAAAAACATTCAGTACTTC.

This clonotype was seen a single time. The rearrangement links TRBV6-2 or TRBV6-3 to TRBJ1-2; a possible D gene is TRBD1 (6 bases). Trimming stripped 2 bases from V and 4 bases from J, with 20 bases between. In germline, CDR1 is MNHEY, CDR2 SVGEGT. The CDR3 spans 17 residues. CDR3 in amino acids: CASSYGGQDIRFYGYTF. The CDR3 DNA is TGTGCCAGCAGTTACGGGGGCCAGGACATAAGGTTCTATGGCTACACCTTC.

The chain carries TRBV14 and TRBJ2-7, with 9 bases aligning to TRBD1. The V and J ends lost 4 bases and 6 bases, in that order; junction bases with no gene match: 13. The germline V gene has CDR1 SGHDN and CDR2 FVKESK. The CDR3 is made up of 16 amino acids. The CDR3 DNA reads TGTGCCAGCAGCCCCCGAATGGGACAGGGCCCTTCCGAGCAGTACTTC. This encodes CASSPRMGQGPSEQYF.

This chain connects TRBV7-2 to TRBJ1-1; possible D gene TRBD1, 5 bases. CDR1 and CDR2 from the germline V gene are SGHTA and FQGNSA. Trimming stripped 5 bases from V and 6 bases from J, with 22 bases between. The CDR3 has 16 residues. The CDR3 sequence: CASSPEVRARGAEAFF. The CDR3 region has the DNA TGTGCCAGCAGCCCCGAAGTTCGGGCGCGGGGCGCTGAAGCTTTCTTT. The full variable domain, in which reference TRBV7-2 and TRBJ1-1 provide the parts outside the CDR3, is GAGVSQSPSNKVTEKGKDVELRCDPISGHTALYWYRQSLGQGLEFLIYFQGNSAPDKSGLPSDRFSAERTGGSVSTLTIQRTQQEDSAVYLCASSPEVRARGAEAFFGQGTRLTVV.

The V and J genes are TRBV6-1 and TRBJ2-3, with D maybe TRBD2 (6 bases). The CDR3 totals 16 residues. The V gene's germline CDR1 is MNHNS and CDR2 SASEGT. Between the trimmed V and J ends, which lost 6 bases and 0 bases, there was a span of 16 bases. CDR3 nucleotide sequence: TGTGCCAGCAGGCGAGGTAGCGGAGCTAGCACAGATACGCAGTATTTT. Translation: CASRRGSGASTDTQYF.

This clonotype was counted between two and nine times. The chain recombines TRBV27 with TRBJ2-7, with 8 nucleotides matching TRBD1. The V and J ends lost 8 bases and 5 bases, in that order; junction bases with no gene match: 8. Per germline, CDR1 MNHEY and CDR2 SMNVEV (reference sequence). There are 13 residues in the CDR3. CDR3 nucleotides: TGTGCCAGCGCATACAGGGGGTTGCACGAGCAGTACTTC. Its protein is CASAYRGLHEQYF.

This chain links TRBV12-3 or TRBV12-4 with TRBJ2-7; D is unclear. This CDR3 is 15 amino acids long. Trimming stripped 3 bases from V and 2 bases from J, with 14 bases between. CDR3 nucleotide sequence: TGTGCCAGCAGTTTCGGCGCAGGTAAAGCCTACGAGCAGTACTTC. It translates to CASSFGAGKAYEQYF.

The V and J genes are TRBV12-3 or TRBV12-4 and TRBJ2-7; TRBD2 is a possible D gene (7 bases). The V gene lost 8 bases and the J gene lost 6 bases, with 17 bases spanning the gap. This CDR3 contains 13 residues. The CDR3 here is CASRGARSPEQYF. The CDR3 DNA reads TGTGCCAGCCGGGGGGCCCGCTCCCCCGAGCAGTACTTC.

The rearrangement uses TRBV6-2 or TRBV6-3 and TRBJ2-5; D is unclear. The CDR3 is made up of 11 amino acids. Deletions cut 2 bases from V and 3 bases from J, with 1 base between. Germline V gene sequence: CDR1 MNHEY, CDR2 SVGEGT. In DNA, the CDR3 is TGTGCCAGCAGTTACAAAGAGACCCAGTACTTC. It yields the protein CASSYKETQYF.

The chain joins TRBV7-8 to TRBJ2-7; tentative D call: TRBD1 (5 bases). Looked up from germline, CDR1 is SGHVS and CDR2 is FQNEAQ. CDR3 length: 13 residues. V was pared by 5 bases and J by 2 bases, with 10 bases between. The CDR3 DNA reads as TGTGCCAGCAGCCGCGACAGTCCCTACGAGCAGTACTTC. Protein: CASSRDSPYEQYF.

V usage is TRBV2 and J usage is TRBJ1-6; the match to TRBD1 covers 8 bases. The CDR3 is 15 residues long. The V gene's germline CDR1 is SNHLY and CDR2 FYNNEI. V shed 4 bases, J shed 7 bases, and the junction held 6 bases outside the gene matches. The CDR3 loop reads CASSAWTGLNSPLHF. Written as DNA, the CDR3 is TGTGCCAGCAGTGCCTGGACAGGGCTGAATTCACCCCTCCACTTT.

The genes are TRBV2 and TRBJ1-2; D is possibly TRBD1 (6 bases). Trimming pared 5 bases from V and 4 bases from J, leaving 26 bases between. Germline V gene sequence: CDR1 SNHLY, CDR2 FYNNEI. This CDR3 spans 18 amino acids. CDR3: CASSQRGGGAGETYGYTF. CDR3 nucleotides: TGTGCCAGCAGTCAGAGAGGGGGTGGGGCAGGGGAGACCTATGGCTACACCTTC.

The rearrangement joins TRBV7-6 to TRBJ2-2; 8 nucleotides line up with TRBD2. The CDR3 contains 19 residues. The V gene end was trimmed by 5 bases and the J gene end by 0 bases; junction bases not matched to a gene: 14. CDR1 SGHVS and CDR2 FNYEAQ come from the germline V gene. This chain's CDR3 is CASSPSWSGRAANTGELFF. DNA of the CDR3: TGTGCCAGCAGCCCCTCCTGGTCCGGGAGGGCCGCGAACACCGGGGAGCTGTTTTTT.